This T cell receptor beta chain was sequenced in a study of sequential checkpoint blockade in melanoma. The treatment denotes: randomized to nivolumab then ipilimumab (arm A) or the reverse (arm B). Sorted cells were live CD3+CD8+, lacking CD19 and CD56, from PBMCs. From germline, CDR1 is MNHNY and CDR2 SVGAGI (reference sequence). Trimming removed 0 bases at V and 9 bases at J, with 6 bases between. The CDR3 spans 11 residues. Produced via immunoSEQ multiplex PCR; TCRdb's table is partial and in-frame only. Found here are fewer than 15,000 clones, around 82% of them singletons; the top ten hold 27%. This receptor was obtained from a human donor with melanoma. The V call is TRBV6-6, the J call TRBJ2-7; no reliable D call. The sequencing used CD8+ T cells sorted from blood (inferred from file names), collected from a patient given nivolumab and ipilimumab in sequence. CDR3 loop: CASSYSSWQYF. In DNA, the CDR3 is TGTGCCAGCAGTTACTCGTCCTGGCAGTACTTC.